The present entry profiles one T cell receptor (beta chain) with its context. Between the trimmed V and J ends, which lost 9 bases and 4 bases, there was a span of 10 bases. The germline V gene has CDR1 MNHEY and CDR2 SMNVEV (reference sequence). The CDR3 runs to 12 residues. The sample is drawn from a study of identical twins. A template switching step contributed a universal primer site, while unique molecular identifiers were present in the cDNA. TCRdb reanalysed the 5' RACE reads using MiXCR and keeps one entry per CDR3 protein. The sample contains more than 600,000 distinct CDR3 sequences, around a sixth of which appear only once. A further study also used this sample, focusing on T cells expressing NK-cell markers. That work contributes: One observes that, in a few donors, these clonotypes were also the leading ones within the CD3+CD56-NKG2C+ fraction. It remained uncertain whether the expanded NKG2C+ T cell clones were specific for HCMV antigens.

This rearrangement joins TRBV27 to TRBJ1-5; maybe TRBD1 (6 bases). The sample was PBMCs. The source is a woman aged 18 to 35 in good health. CDR3 coding DNA: TGTGCCAGTGGCAGGGGTAATCAGCCCCAGCATTTT. Amino acids: CASGRGNQPQHF.